The next 30 T cell receptor beta chains were all read from a single sample in a study of shared T cell receptors in the human thymus. Only in-frame clones appear in the TCRdb table, and some are missing; sequencing was by immunoSEQ multiplex PCR. The repertoire includes about 660,000 clones, 70% to 90% of them detected once, and over 0.008% sits in the top ten. The same sample was also used in a study of human thymus T cells.

Sequenced material: thymocytes. These receptors were taken from a boy less than two years old with a congenital heart defect.

The chain has TRBV7-6 and TRBJ1-1, with 7 bases aligning to TRBD1. Germline CDR1 and CDR2: SGHVS and FNYEAQ. The CDR3 sequence is 19 residues long. Unmatched junction bases numbered 16, after V lost 2 bases and J lost 1 base. In DNA, the CDR3 is TGTGCCAGCAGCTTACAGACAGGGCGGTCAGACATCCCGAACACTGAAGCTTTCTTT. It codes for CASSLQTGRSDIPNTEAFF.

This clone is a singleton in its sample. The chain recombines TRBV15 with TRBJ2-1, with D tentatively TRBD2 (6 bases). The V and J ends lost 5 bases and 7 bases respectively, with 21 bases between them. This CDR3 has 16 residues. CDR1 is LNHNV and CDR2 is YYDKDF in the germline V gene (reference sequence). CDR3 bases: TGTGCCACCAGCCGGAGGGTAGGGTTTGAGGGTAATGAGCAGTTCTTC. Translating gives CATSRRVGFEGNEQFF.

This rearrangement joins TRBV4-3 to TRBJ1-2, with TRBD1 matching over 7 bases. This CDR3 is 17 amino acids long. CDR1 and CDR2 (germline): LGHNA, YSLEER. V trimming: 0 bases; J trimming: 1 base; junction bases outside the gene matches: 8. CDR3 DNA: TGCGCCAGCAGCCAAGATATCCCGACAGGGCTTAACTATGGCTACACCTTC. This gives the protein CASSQDIPTGLNYGYTF.

The chain carries TRBV5-4 and TRBJ2-1, with 8 bases identical to TRBD2. The V gene's germline CDR1 is SGHNT and CDR2 YYREEE (reference sequence). This CDR3 region has 17 residues. Germline trimming cut 4 bases from V and 5 bases from J; bases unmatched to any gene: 14. CDR3 sequence: CASSLRGSGSFDNEQFF. The CDR3, as DNA: TGTGCCAGCAGCCTCCGGGGCAGCGGGAGCTTTGACAATGAGCAGTTCTTC.

This sequence joins TRBV15 and TRBJ2-7; TRBD1 might be the D (6 bases). The CDR3 loop spans 16 amino acids. The ends were cut back, 2 bases at V and 2 bases at J, with 16 bases in the middle. Germline values: CDR1 LNHNV, CDR2 YYDKDF (reference sequence). In nucleotides, the CDR3 is TGTGCCACCAGCAGATCCTACAGGGTCAAAGCCTACGAGCAGTACTTC. Translated, it gives CATSRSYRVKAYEQYF.

The V call is TRBV6-7, the J call TRBJ2-5; TRBD2 might be the D (6 bases). TRBV6-7 is assigned to the ORF class and has an uncertain function. The CDR3 covers 13 residues. V was pared by 2 bases and J by 3 bases, with 7 bases between. For the CDR3, the DNA is TGTGCCAGCAGTTACGAGCGGGAAGAGACCCAGTACTTC. Translated: CASSYEREETQYF.

V usage is TRBV15 and J usage is TRBJ2-7; TRBD2 aligns across 7 bases. This CDR3 has 14 amino acids. The V segment lost 0 bases and the J segment 9 bases; nucleotides outside the gene matches: 8. Germline V gene data show CDR1 as LNHNV and CDR2 as YYDKDF (reference sequence). CDR3 nucleotides: TGTGCCACCAGCAGAGATGGGCTAGCGGAGATGCAGTACTTC. Translation: CATSRDGLAEMQYF. Full variable domain (remainder filled in from reference TRBV15 and TRBJ2-7): DAMVIQNPRYQVTQFGKPVTLSCSQTLNHNVMYWYQQKSSQAPKLLFHYYDKDFNNEADTPDNFQSRRPNTSFCFLDIRSPGLGDTAMYLCATSRDGLAEMQYFGPGTRLTVT.

The J gene is TRBJ1-1, the V gene TRBV12-5; 7 bases agree with TRBD1. Germline CDR1 is LGHNT and CDR2 is FRNRAP. Trimming at V came to 9 bases and at J to 0 bases, leaving 10 bases not matched to a gene. The CDR3 is 15 residues long. The CDR3 region is CASLSGTALNTEAFF. The DNA for the CDR3 is TGTGCTAGCCTTTCCGGGACAGCCCTGAACACTGAAGCTTTCTTT.

The sample holds a few counts of this clone. This sequence joins TRBV27 and TRBJ2-3, with 8 bases identical to TRBD2. The J segment lost 1 base and the V segment lost 4 bases, leaving 1 base of the junction unmatched. The germline V gene has CDR1 MNHEY and CDR2 SMNVEV (reference sequence). The CDR3 has 14 residues. CDR3 protein: CASSSTSGTDTQYF. The CDR3 DNA follows: TGTGCCAGCAGTTCGACTAGCGGCACAGATACGCAGTATTTT.

V usage is TRBV7-2 and J usage is TRBJ2-3, with a possible D match to TRBD2 (6 bases). CDR1 and CDR2 (germline): SGHTA, FQGNSA. Trimming took 8 bases from V and 3 from J, leaving 24 bases between them. This CDR3 has 17 amino acids. The CDR3 loop is CASGTRRARPGTDTQYF. CDR3 sequence (DNA): TGTGCCAGCGGAACGAGGAGGGCCCGACCGGGAACAGATACGCAGTATTTT. The complete variable domain, with remaining parts taken from reference TRBV7-2 and TRBJ2-3, reads GAGVSQSPSNKVTEKGKDVELRCDPISGHTALYWYRQSLGQGLEFLIYFQGNSAPDKSGLPSDRFSAERTGGSVSTLTIQRTQQEDSAVYLCASGTRRARPGTDTQYFGPGTRLTVL.

The J gene is TRBJ2-1, the V gene TRBV5-4, with 10 nucleotides matching TRBD1. Germline loops: CDR1 SGHNT, CDR2 YYREEE (reference sequence). This CDR3 comprises 15 residues. V lost 5 bases and J lost 10; bases outside the gene matches: 12. The CDR3 region is CASRADRGHVEEQFF. CDR3 bases: TGTGCCAGCAGAGCTGACAGGGGGCATGTGGAGGAGCAGTTCTTC.

A few counts support this clone. CDR3 sequence (DNA): TGTGCCAGCAGCTTAGCGGCAGGGAAACCCAGGTGCGAGCAGTACTTC. This encodes CASSLAAGKPRCEQYF. This sequence joins TRBV7-2 and TRBJ2-7, with a possible D match to TRBD1 (5 bases). CDR1 and CDR2 (germline): SGHTA, FQGNSA. The CDR3 spans 16 residues. The ends were cut back, 0 bases at V and 6 bases at J, with 18 bases in the middle.

The chain employs TRBV5-1 and TRBJ2-5; 7 positions agree with TRBD1. Trimming cost V 4 bases and J 5 bases; bases outside gene matches: 5. This CDR3 comprises 13 residues. CDR1 SGHRS and CDR2 YFSETQ come from the germline V gene. CDR3 nucleotides: TGCGCCAGCAGCCTCGGACAGGCGGAGACCCAGTACTTC. This translates into CASSLGQAETQYF.

With respect to this clone: Other DNA variants within this sample encode the same CDR3. The chain joins TRBV4-3 to TRBJ1-2; TRBD1 is a possible D gene (5 bases). Trimming cost V 1 base and J 1 base, with 10 bases left between them. The CDR3 spans 15 residues. Germline CDR1 is LGHNA and CDR2 is YSLEER. CDR3 sequence reads: CASSQVGQGNYGYTF. Here the CDR3 DNA reads TGCGCCAGCAGCCAAGTGGGCCAGGGTAACTATGGCTACACCTTC.

The V and J genes are TRBV27 and TRBJ2-3; 8 bases align to TRBD2. The CDR3 runs to 15 residues. J lost 1 base, V lost 7 bases, and 7 bases had no gene match. Germline V CDR1 and CDR2: MNHEY, SMNVEV (reference sequence). CDR3: CASNPGGVRTDTQYF. The CDR3 nucleotides are TGTGCCAGCAATCCGGGAGGGGTACGCACAGATACGCAGTATTTT.

This chain links TRBV7-3 with TRBJ2-7, with 7 bases identical to TRBD1. The CDR3 is 17 amino acids. V lost 3 bases and J lost 13; bases outside the gene matches: 24. Germline V CDR1 and CDR2: SGHTA, FQGTGA. CDR3 in amino acids: CASSFRSPGQSFPEVYF. For the CDR3, the DNA is TGTGCCAGCAGCTTCCGCTCCCCGGGACAGTCCTTTCCCGAGGTTTACTTC.

The chain carries TRBV7-8 and TRBJ1-5; 9 nucleotides align to TRBD1. CDR1 is SGHVS, CDR2 FQNEAQ, per germline. This CDR3 region has 16 residues. V was pared by 4 bases and J by 1 base, with 5 bases of the junction left unmatched. CDR3 residues: CASSSQGAGSNQPQHF. CDR3 nucleotide sequence: TGTGCCAGCAGCTCACAGGGGGCGGGAAGCAATCAGCCCCAGCATTTT.

This chain uses TRBV7-2 with TRBJ2-7, with 11 bases fitting TRBD2. The J segment lost 4 bases and the V segment lost 0 bases, leaving 5 bases of the junction unmatched. Per germline, CDR1 SGHTA and CDR2 FQGNSA. The CDR3 contains 16 residues. DNA of the CDR3: TGTGCCAGCAGCTTAGCAACTAGCGGGAGCAAGTACGAGCAGTACTTC. It codes for CASSLATSGSKYEQYF.

The rearrangement joins TRBV7-9 to TRBJ2-7; maybe TRBD1 (6 bases). Germline V lookup: CDR1 SEHNR, CDR2 FQNEAQ (reference sequence). The CDR3 has 15 residues. The V end lost 3 bases, the J end lost 1 base, and 13 bases lay between the germline ends. CDR3 in DNA: TGTGCCAGCAGCTTTTCCGCGACAGGTTCCTACGAGCAGTACTTC. This translates into CASSFSATGSYEQYF.

The V gene is TRBV4-1, the J gene TRBJ2-7; 13 bases align to TRBD2. The junction had 8 bases not matched to a gene; V was cut back by 4 bases and J by 2 bases. The CDR3 consists of 17 residues. Per germline, CDR1 MGHRA and CDR2 YSYEKL. Written as DNA, the CDR3 is TGCGCCAGCAGCCTCCCGGGGACTAGCGGGACCACCTACGAGCAGTACTTC. Amino acids: CASSLPGTSGTTYEQYF.

The V gene is TRBV19, the J gene TRBJ2-2; 12 positions match TRBD1. CDR1 LNHDA and CDR2 SQIVND come from the germline V gene (reference sequence). This CDR3 region has 16 residues. V gave up 4 bases and J gave up 4 bases; unmatched junction bases: 4. The CDR3 sequence: CASSTGTGGSTGELFF. CDR3 DNA sequence: TGTGCCAGTAGTACTGGGACAGGGGGCAGCACCGGGGAGCTGTTTTTT.

The chain recombines TRBV27 with TRBJ2-7; 9 bases align to TRBD2. The V segment lost 2 bases and the J segment 3 bases; nucleotides outside the gene matches: 11. The germline V gene has CDR1 MNHEY and CDR2 SMNVEV (reference sequence). The CDR3 is 17 amino acids. In DNA, the CDR3 is TGTGCCAGCAGTTTACAGCCAAGGGCGGGAGGGATCTACGAGCAGTACTTC. It yields the protein CASSLQPRAGGIYEQYF.

The chain employs TRBV6-5 and TRBJ1-4, with D maybe TRBD1 (5 bases). CDR3 length equals 15 residues. Deletions cut 5 bases from V and 4 bases from J, with 14 bases between. Germline loops: CDR1 MNHEY, CDR2 SVGAGI. CDR3 in amino acids: CASSARGGGNEKLFF. CDR3 sequence (DNA): TGTGCCAGCAGTGCCCGCGGGGGGGGTAATGAAAAACTGTTTTTT.

The gene calls are TRBV4-2 and TRBJ2-1; TRBD1 might be the D (6 bases). V lost 4 bases and J 3 bases, leaving 13 bases between the germline ends. Germline V CDR1 and CDR2: LGHNA, YNFKEQ. The CDR3 has 15 residues. For the CDR3, the DNA is TGTGCCAGCAGCCGCACAGGGAACGGCTACAATGAGCAGTTCTTC. The encoded protein is CASSRTGNGYNEQFF.

This rearrangement joins TRBV5-5 to TRBJ2-7, with TRBD1 matching 7 bases. The CDR3 extends over 15 amino acids. The V and J ends lost 4 bases and 0 bases, in that order; junction bases with no gene match: 7. Germline lookup yields CDR1 SGHKS and CDR2 YYEKEE (reference sequence). CDR3 DNA: TGTGCCAGCAGCCCAGGGGGTCGCCCCTCCTACGAGCAGTACTTC. Its protein is CASSPGGRPSYEQYF. The full variable domain, rest sourced from reference TRBV5-5 and TRBJ2-7, is DAGVTQSPTHLIKTRGQQVTLRCSPISGHKSVSWYQQVLGQGPQFIFQYYEKEERGRGNFPDRFSARQFPNYSSELNVNALLLGDSALYLCASSPGGRPSYEQYFGPGTRLTVT.

This chain joins TRBV7-3 and TRBJ2-3, with TRBD2 matching over 10 bases. The CDR3 loop spans 18 amino acids. Germline V gene lookup returns CDR1 SGHTA and CDR2 FQGTGA. J lost 2 bases, V lost 2 bases, and 10 bases had no gene match. Here the CDR3 DNA reads TGTGCCAGCAGCTTACAGCGGGAGGGGGTGTGGGACACAGATACGCAGTATTTT. Translation: CASSLQREGVWDTDTQYF.

The chain recombines TRBV19 with TRBJ1-1, with D tentatively TRBD1 (5 bases). Germline CDR1 LNHDA, CDR2 SQIVND (reference sequence). Deletions cut 2 bases from V and 0 bases from J, with 7 bases between. The CDR3 length is 14 residues. The CDR3 spells CASSIQGLNTEAFF. The CDR3 coding sequence is TGTGCCAGTAGTATACAGGGTCTGAACACTGAAGCTTTCTTT.

This rearrangement joins TRBV7-3 to TRBJ2-5, with 10 bases aligning to TRBD1. This CDR3 spans 17 amino acids. Germline V gene sequence: CDR1 SGHTA, CDR2 FQGTGA. V lost 0 bases, J lost 5 bases, and 9 bases stayed unmatched. CDR3 nucleotides: TGTGCCAGCAGCTTAACCCCCCGGGACAGGGGCCAGGAGACCCAGTACTTC. This gives the protein CASSLTPRDRGQETQYF.

This chain uses TRBV13 with TRBJ2-3, with 8 bases aligning to TRBD2. Losses at the gene ends were 5 bases for V and 0 bases for J; bases not matched to a gene: 4. This CDR3 is 15 amino acids long. The germline gives CDR1 PRHDT, CDR2 FYEKMQ (reference sequence). The CDR3 DNA follows: TGTGCCAGCAGCGTTAGCGGGGCCAGCACAGATACGCAGTATTTT. Translated, it gives CASSVSGASTDTQYF.

This clone was counted only a few times. The rearrangement joins TRBV30 to TRBJ2-7; tentative D call: TRBD2 (5 bases). V was clipped by 4 bases and J by 6 bases, with 16 bases between them. The CDR3 extends over 13 amino acids. Germline-derived CDR1 and CDR2 are GTSNPN and SVGIG (reference sequence). The CDR3 sequence is CAWMGADLSEQYF. The CDR3 DNA follows: TGTGCCTGGATGGGAGCTGACCTCTCCGAGCAGTACTTC.